The present T cell receptor (beta chain) was sequenced within a study of radiotherapy plus CTLA-4 blockade in lung cancer. CDR1 and CDR2 from the germline V gene are MNHEY and SVGAGI. With 2 bases clipped from V and 7 bases from J, the junction kept 5 bases outside the gene matches. This CDR3 is 15 amino acids long. This clone was picked up a small number of times. Some clones are missing from TCRdb's copy, which holds only in-frame ones; the method was immunoSEQ multiplex PCR. The sample lists around 80,000 clones; roughly 69% were seen once. The sample here was peripheral blood, taken from a patient treated with radiotherapy plus ipilimumab. The clonotype was recovered from a human donor with non-small cell lung cancer whose response to radiotherapy plus ipilimumab could not be evaluated. The chain uses TRBV6-5 and TRBJ1-6; TRBD1 matches 7 bases. CDR3 residues: CASSYTRQGNSPLHF. For the CDR3, the DNA is TGTGCCAGCAGTTACACCCGACAGGGCAATTCACCCCTCCACTTT.